The rows below give T cell receptor beta chains drawn from one sample of a study of T cells in Graves' hyperthyroidism and ophthalmopathy. Via MiXCR, TCRdb re-called the multiplex PCR reads, giving one row per CDR3 protein. The data contain under 650,000 distinct CDR3 sequences, about a sixth of them singletons. Sequencing used blood. Source of these receptors: a woman aged 25-40 years with Graves' hyperthyroidism. The CDR3 runs from the conserved cysteine through the conserved F or W. The order of the fields is V gene, clone size, D gene, J gene, CDR3 DNA, CDR3 protein. D genes are given only for firm matches. Clone size is shown for a subset of rows, as once, few, many or a class of expanded clone.

>TRBV6-5|few|NA|TRBJ2-7
TGTGCCAGCAGTTTGAAGGGACATTCCCACGAGCAGTACTTC
CASSLKGHSHEQYF
>TRBV13|many|TRBD1|TRBJ2-7
TGTGCCAGCAGCGCCTGGGACAGGAGCTCCTACGAGCAGTACTTC
CASSAWDRSSYEQYF
>TRBV7-9|few|NA|TRBJ2-7
TGTGCCAGCACCCTGTGGGGGCGGGAGACCTACGAGCAGTACTTC
CASTLWGRETYEQYF
>TRBV30|few|NA|TRBJ2-2
TGTGCCTGGAGTGCGGACAAGGCGGGTACCGGGGAGCTGTTTTTT
CAWSADKAGTGELFF
>TRBV6-2/TRBV6-3|many|NA|TRBJ2-7
TGTGCCAGCAGCCCGCTGGGGCAGGTCGCCTACGAGCAGTACTTC
CASSPLGQVAYEQYF
>TRBV5-4|few|NA|TRBJ1-4
TGTGCCAGCAGCCGGGAACTTTCCGAGGAAAAACTGTTTTTT
CASSRELSEEKLFF
>TRBV2|few|NA|TRBJ1-3
TGTGCCAGCACCGGAAGGCACGTACTCTCTGGAAACACCATATATTTT
CASTGRHVLSGNTIYF
>TRBV6-2/TRBV6-3|many|NA|TRBJ1-1
TGTGCCAGCAGTCAGACAGGAGGGAGTACTGAAGCTTTCTTT
CASSQTGGSTEAFF
>TRBV20-1|once|NA|TRBJ1-5
TGCAGTGCCCCCGGCGACGGTCAGCCCCAGCATTTT
CSAPGDGQPQHF
>TRBV7-9|many|NA|TRBJ2-7
TGTGCCAGCAGCTCATGGACAGAGACGTCCCACGAGCAGTACTTC
CASSSWTETSHEQYF
>TRBV28|few|NA|TRBJ2-3
TGTGCCAGCAGTTTGTGGCCGACAGATACGCAGTATTTT
CASSLWPTDTQYF
>TRBV20-1|few|NA|TRBJ1-5
TGCAGTGCTAGATGGGGTAATAGCAATCAGCCCCAGCATTTT
CSARWGNSNQPQHF
>TRBV5-1|many|NA|TRBJ2-1
TGCGCCAGCAGCTTGGATGGGGGAGGCGCCTACAATGAGCAGTTCTTC
CASSLDGGGAYNEQFF
>TRBV6-1|many|NA|TRBJ1-4
TGTGCCAGCACCAGAGGGATAGCCTTTAGGGAAAAACTGTTTTTT
CASTRGIAFREKLFF
>TRBV2|many|TRBD2|TRBJ2-1
TGTGCCAGCAGTAGCGGGAGGACCTACAATGAGCAGTTCTTC
CASSSGRTYNEQFF
>TRBV5-8|few|NA|TRBJ2-7
TGTGCCAGCAGCTTGTGGGGCGGGACGGAGCAGTACTTC
CASSLWGGTEQYF
>TRBV11-2|many|NA|TRBJ2-7
TGTGCCAGCAGACGATTTCAGGGATACGAGCAGTACTTC
CASRRFQGYEQYF
>TRBV12-3/TRBV12-4|NA|TRBD1|TRBJ1-2
TGTGCCAGCATCAAAGGGACAGTAAACTATGGCTACACCTTC
CASIKGTVNYGYTF